This T cell receptor beta chain was identified during a study of OX40 agonist ivuxolimab in advanced cancers. As for the study in general: Patients were given ivuxolimab, an antibody that agonizes OX40 (CD134).

Overall study findings and caveats: Some nonresponders additionally presented with little normalized T-cell clonal expansion. CD4+ T cells averaged fewer expanded clones than CD8+ T cells.

TCRdb's table, derived via immunoSEQ multiplex PCR, lists solely in-frame clones and lacks some. The repertoire holds fewer than 100,000 clones, with roughly 85% as singletons. From germline, CDR1 is SQVTM and CDR2 ANQGSEA. The CDR3 covers 12 residues. A remark on this clone: Its antigen is currently unknown.

Sequenced material: CD4+ or CD8+ T cells sorted from blood, taken in a trial of the OX40 agonist ivuxolimab. The gene calls are TRBV29-1 and TRBJ2-5; D not certain. The J call may be wrong; the DNA end is better matched by TRBJ2-7. The receptor comes from an adult with an advanced solid tumor such as melanoma, head and neck, liver or kidney cancer. The CDR3 protein is CSVLAGDYEQYF. CDR3 nucleotide sequence: TGCAGCGTTTTGGCAGGAGACTACGAGCAGTACTTC.